The 9 T cell receptor beta chains given below trace back to one sample, sequenced in a study of T cells in Graves' hyperthyroidism and ophthalmopathy. It was RNA transcripts that yielded the amplified TCR beta CDR3 regions. A set of HTBI primers served as the primers for a first-round RT-PCR of the TCR CDR3. TCRdb analysed the multiplex PCR reads with MiXCR anew, one entry per CDR3 protein. The top ten hold around 8% of the sample, which has a few hundred thousand distinct CDR3 sequences, approximately 44% seen once. Sequenced: peripheral blood or thyroid tissue (not recorded which). These receptors were taken from a woman aged 18-35 years with Graves' hyperthyroidism.

The V and J genes are TRBV2 and TRBJ2-3; TRBD2 agrees at 7 bases. Germline values: CDR1 SNHLY, CDR2 FYNNEI. After removal of 5 bases from V and 5 bases from J, the junction contained 10 bases not matched to a gene. The CDR3 is made up of 15 amino acids. The CDR3 sequence: CASSFVGGPGDTQYF. The CDR3 DNA follows: TGTGCCAGCAGTTTTGTGGGAGGGCCGGGAGATACGCAGTATTTT. Full variable domain (missing parts from reference TRBV2 and TRBJ2-3): EPEVTQTPSHQVTQMGQEVILRCVPISNHLYFYWYRQILGQKVEFLVSFYNNEISEKSEIFDDQFSVERPDGSNFTLKIRSTKLEDSAMYFCASSFVGGPGDTQYFGPGTRLTVL.

This clonotype was seen repeatedly, ten times or more. This chain joins TRBV6-6 and TRBJ1-3; D is possibly TRBD1 (5 bases). Germline CDR1 MNHNY, CDR2 SVGAGI (reference sequence). The CDR3 extends over 15 amino acids. V was pared by 5 bases and J by 2 bases, with 13 bases between. The CDR3 reads CASSEKGRPGNTIYF. The CDR3 nucleotides read TGTGCCAGCAGTGAGAAGGGGAGACCTGGAAACACCATATATTTT.

Concerning this clonotype itself: Being one base from a much bigger clone, this may be a read error. The CDR3 reads CASSGQGNYGQYF. DNA of the CDR3: TGTGCCAGCAGTGGACAGGGGAACTACGGGCAGTACTTC. The rearrangement uses TRBV6-1 and TRBJ2-7; 8 positions agree with TRBD1. Per germline, CDR1 MNHNS and CDR2 SASEGT. This CDR3 comprises 13 residues.

This clonotype showed up many times. The gene calls are TRBV29-1 and TRBJ2-7, with D perhaps matching TRBD1 or TRBD2 (5 bases each). V was cut by 2 bases and J by 0 bases, with 11 bases left in between. The CDR3 extends over 14 amino acids. The germline V gene has CDR1 SQVTM and CDR2 ANQGSEA. In DNA form, the CDR3 reads TGCAGCGTTGAACTAGGGGACCACTCCTACGAGCAGTACTTC. Its translation: CSVELGDHSYEQYF.

The chain is built from TRBV20-1 and TRBJ2-5, with D unresolved. Trimming removed 0 bases at V and 10 bases at J, with 3 bases between. Germline CDR1 and CDR2: DFQATT and SNEGSKA (reference sequence). CDR3 length: 9 amino acids. The CDR3 spells CSARDYQYF. In nucleotides, the CDR3 is TGCAGTGCTAGAGACTACCAGTACTTC.

The V gene is TRBV2, the J gene TRBJ1-6; D remains ambiguous. The germline V gene has CDR1 SNHLY and CDR2 FYNNEI. With 1 base removed from V and 0 bases from J, the gap between germline ends came to 7 bases. The CDR3 runs to 16 residues. DNA for the CDR3: TGTGCCAGCAGTGAAGACCGGAGCTCCTATAATTCACCCCTCCACTTT. Translating gives CASSEDRSSYNSPLHF.

For this clonotype: Possible read error: a much larger clone is one base away. J is TRBJ2-7 and V is TRBV20-1, with D possibly TRBD2 on 6 matching bases. V gave up 6 bases and J gave up 5 bases, with 17 bases separating them. The CDR3 is 13 amino acids. Germline CDR1 and CDR2: DFQATT and SNEGSKA (reference sequence). This chain's CDR3 is CSAVEGWGHEQYF. The CDR3 DNA is TGCAGTGCGGTGGAGGGCTGGGGCCACGAGCAGTACTTC.

The chain uses TRBV2 and TRBJ1-2, with a weak D call TRBD1 (5 bases). Germline loops: CDR1 SNHLY, CDR2 FYNNEI. CDR3 size: 11 residues. Trimming pared 4 bases from V and 8 bases from J, leaving 8 bases between. Written as DNA, the CDR3 is TGTGCCAGCAGTGGTCAGGGAGGCTACACCTTC. This gives the protein CASSGQGGYTF.

This clonotype was found many times. The V call is TRBV2, the J call TRBJ2-6, with D hard to call. This CDR3 is built from 15 residues. Trimming shortened V by 6 bases and J by 8 bases, and 17 bases separated the two germline ends. Germline V gives CDR1 SNHLY, CDR2 FYNNEI. This chain's CDR3 is CASRLGRSLTNVLTF. DNA of the CDR3: TGTGCCAGCAGGCTCGGACGGTCCTTGACCAACGTCCTGACTTTC.